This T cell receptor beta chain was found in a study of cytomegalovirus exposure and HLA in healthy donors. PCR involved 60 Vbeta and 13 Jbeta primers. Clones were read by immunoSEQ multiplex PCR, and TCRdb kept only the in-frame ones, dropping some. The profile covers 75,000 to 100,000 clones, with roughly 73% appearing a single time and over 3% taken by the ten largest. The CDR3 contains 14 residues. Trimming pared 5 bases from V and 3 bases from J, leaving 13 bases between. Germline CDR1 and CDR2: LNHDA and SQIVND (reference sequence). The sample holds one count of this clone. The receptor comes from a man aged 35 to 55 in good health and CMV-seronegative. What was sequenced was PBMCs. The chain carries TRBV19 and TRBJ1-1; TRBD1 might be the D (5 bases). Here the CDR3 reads CASSWGDLDTEAFF. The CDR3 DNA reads TGTGCCAGTAGTTGGGGGGATTTGGACACTGAAGCTTTCTTT.